This T cell receptor beta chain was found in a study of shared clonotypes between healthy human individuals. With regard to this clone: The antigen remains unidentified.

CD45RA+ naive and CD45RA-negative memory subsets were separated from CD4+ cells. Broader study findings: Incomplete sequencing of sorted subsets was indicated by rarefaction despite large depth. In contrast to clonotypes shared by all four donors, non-shared clonotypes had lower generation probabilities.

Profiled with immunoSEQ multiplex PCR; TCRdb holds only in-frame clones, not every one. In the table there are some 2,400,000 clones, more than 90% of which are singletons. Trimming took off 2 bases at V and 2 bases at J, with 7 bases between the two ends. CDR1 and CDR2 from the germline V gene are SNHLY and FYNNEI. This CDR3 spans 15 amino acids. The chain is built from TRBV2 and TRBJ2-6; no reliable D call. This receptor was identified in a young man in good health. The sample was naive CD4+ T cells sorted from blood. Specified subset: CD45RA+ positively selected. CDR3 nucleotide sequence: TGTGCCAGCAGTGAAAGAAGCACTGGGGCCAACGTCCTGACTTTC. This codes for CASSERSTGANVLTF.